A single sample is the source of the 24 T cell receptor beta chains below, sequenced in a study of OX40 agonist ivuxolimab in advanced cancers. Sequenced by immunoSEQ multiplex PCR; TCRdb stores in-frame clones only, minus some. The top ten hold over 20% of the sample, which has some 49,000 clones, roughly 85% seen once. The starting material was CD4+ or CD8+ T cells sorted from blood, obtained in a trial of the OX40 agonist ivuxolimab. The receptor source for this set is an adult with an advanced solid tumor such as melanoma, head and neck, liver or kidney cancer.

The V and J genes are TRBV7-8 and TRBJ2-3; 11 bases are shared with TRBD2. CDR3 size: 16 residues. CDR1 is SGHVS and CDR2 is FQNEAQ in the germline V gene. With V trimmed by 5 bases and J by 4 bases, 8 bases remained unmatched. The CDR3 region is CASSHSGGAVSDTQYF. DNA for the CDR3: TGTGCCAGCAGCCATAGCGGGGGGGCCGTGTCAGATACGCAGTATTTT.

The chain is built from TRBV7-2 and TRBJ1-1; the D is unclear. Germline V CDR1 and CDR2: SGHTA, FQGNSA. V was pared by 1 base and J by 1 base, with 7 bases between. This CDR3 comprises 14 residues. For the CDR3, the DNA is TGTGCCAGCAGCTTAGACCTGGGGAACACTGAAGCTTTCTTT. Translating it yields CASSLDLGNTEAFF.

V gene TRBV19 combines with J gene TRBJ2-1, with D possibly called TRBD1 or TRBD2 (6 bases each). The CDR3 length is 15 residues. The germline V and J ends were trimmed by 3 bases and 7 bases, with 16 bases remaining between them. From germline, CDR1 is LNHDA and CDR2 SQIVND (reference sequence). CDR3 in DNA: TGTGCCAGTAGTATTTTTTGGGGGGCACGGAATGAGCAGTTCTTC. This codes for CASSIFWGARNEQFF.

For the CDR3, the DNA is TGCGCCAGCAGCTTTGGACTAGCTTACAATGAGCAGTTCTTC. Translated, it gives CASSFGLAYNEQFF. The chain combines TRBV5-1 with TRBJ2-1; 8 nucleotides agree with TRBD2. J lost 4 bases, V lost 2 bases, and 2 bases had no gene match. From germline, CDR1 is SGHRS and CDR2 YFSETQ. The CDR3 has 14 amino acids.

The V and J genes are TRBV7-8 and TRBJ2-7; D gene uncertain. V was clipped by 0 bases and J by 3 bases, with 6 bases between them. This CDR3 has 13 amino acids. Germline CDR1 and CDR2: SGHVS and FQNEAQ. This CDR3 is CASSLASHYEQYF. CDR3 in DNA: TGTGCCAGCAGCTTAGCGTCCCACTACGAGCAGTACTTC.

The V and J genes are TRBV11-2 and TRBJ2-1, with 8 bases that match TRBD2. CDR1 is SGHAT, CDR2 FQNNGV, per germline. Trimming took 8 bases from V and 9 from J; bases not matched to a gene: 12. CDR3 size: 14 residues. CDR3 region: CASRSGTSRAEQFF. The DNA of the CDR3 is TGTGCCAGCCGCTCCGGGACTAGTAGGGCTGAGCAGTTCTTC. Together with reference TRBV11-2 and TRBJ2-1, the CDR3 gives the full variable domain: EAGVAQSPRYKIIEKRQSVAFWCNPISGHATLYWYQQILGQGPKLLIQFQNNGVVDDSQLPKDRFSAERLKGVDSTLKIQPAKLEDSAVYLCASRSGTSRAEQFFGPGTRLTVL.

The V call is TRBV7-7, the J call TRBJ2-7, with D perhaps matching TRBD2 (5 bases). The CDR3 contains 14 residues. Trimming stripped 5 bases from V and 4 bases from J, with 15 bases between. CDR1 is SSHAT and CDR2 is FNYEAQ in the germline V gene (reference sequence). The CDR3 is CASSPVPGDYEQYF. CDR3 DNA sequence: TGTGCCAGCAGCCCCGTTCCCGGGGATTACGAGCAGTACTTC.

This chain uses TRBV27 with TRBJ2-7, with D perhaps TRBD2 (6 bases). The CDR3 runs 14 residues. The germline V gene encodes CDR1 MNHEY and CDR2 SMNVEV (reference sequence). Between the trimmed V and J ends, which lost 6 bases and 5 bases, there was a span of 17 bases. The CDR3 DNA is TGTGCCAGCAGCCACGGGCAGGGAGGCCACGAGCAGTACGTC. It translates to CASSHGQGGHEQYV.

The V and J genes are TRBV30 and TRBJ2-1, with 14 positions matching TRBD2. V shed 7 bases and J 4 bases; nucleotides not matched to a gene: 6. CDR3 length: 15 residues. In germline, CDR1 is GTSNPN, CDR2 SVGIG (reference sequence). This CDR3 is CASGTSGGRYNEQFF. DNA of the CDR3: TGTGCCTCCGGGACTAGCGGGGGAAGGTACAATGAGCAGTTCTTC. Full variable domain (outside the CDR3, taken from reference TRBV30 and TRBJ2-1): SQTIHQWPATLVQPVGSPLSLECTVEGTSNPNLYWYRQAAGRGLQLLFYSVGIGQISSEVPQNLSASRPQDRQFILSSKKLLLSDSGFYLCASGTSGGRYNEQFFGPGTRLTVL.

This clone showed up just a few times. V is TRBV30 and J is TRBJ1-1; D perhaps matches TRBD1 (6 bases). Germline loops: CDR1 GTSNPN, CDR2 SVGIG (reference sequence). The CDR3 covers 13 residues. V shed 0 bases and J shed 5 bases, with 10 bases lying between them. The CDR3 coding sequence is TGTGCCTGGAGTGTAGGGGGGAAAACTGAAGCTTTCTTT. Protein: CAWSVGGKTEAFF.

V is TRBV5-1 and J is TRBJ1-4; D may be TRBD1 (6 bases). The CDR3 runs to 15 residues. V was pared by 0 bases and J by 5 bases, with 11 bases between. The germline V gene has CDR1 SGHRS and CDR2 YFSETQ. CDR3 sequence (DNA): TGCGCCAGCAGCTTGGATCCAGGGACAAATGAAAAACTGTTTTTT. It translates to CASSLDPGTNEKLFF. Filled out from reference TRBV5-1 and TRBJ1-4, the complete variable domain reads KAGVTQTPRYLIKTRGQQVTLSCSPISGHRSVSWYQQTPGQGLQFLFEYFSETQRNKGNFPGRFSGRQFSNSRSEMNVSTLELGDSALYLCASSLDPGTNEKLFFGSGTQLSVL.

This sequence joins TRBV4-2 and TRBJ1-5, with 11 bases fitting TRBD1. J lost 6 bases, V lost 4 bases, and 8 bases had no gene match. The CDR3 extends over 16 amino acids. CDR1 and CDR2 from the germline V gene are LGHNA and YNFKEQ. Written as DNA, the CDR3 is TGTGCCAGCAGCCCGGACAGGGGGCAGACAGGTCAGCCCCAGCATTTT. It is translated as CASSPDRGQTGQPQHF.

This chain links TRBV6-5 with TRBJ2-3; no definite D call. The CDR3 covers 14 residues. Germline CDR1 reads MNHEY; CDR2 reads SVGAGI. The V and J ends lost 5 bases and 2 bases respectively, with 11 bases between them. This chain's CDR3 is CASSTDPSTDTQYF. The CDR3 region has the DNA TGTGCCAGCAGTACAGACCCCTCCACAGATACGCAGTATTTT.

This chain connects TRBV28 to TRBJ2-5; 7 positions match TRBD2. This CDR3 has 15 amino acids. The V and J ends lost 6 bases and 3 bases, in that order; junction bases with no gene match: 10. Germline loops: CDR1 MDHEN, CDR2 SYDVKM. The DNA of the CDR3 is TGTGCCAGCAGCCCCCTCGGGGGGATCGAAGAGACCCAGTACTTC. This sequence encodes CASSPLGGIEETQYF.

The chain has TRBV5-6 and TRBJ2-7, with no clear D. The length of the CDR3 is 16 residues. Trimming left V 2 bases short and J 2 bases short, with 17 bases between. Germline V CDR1 and CDR2: SGHDT, YYEEEE. CDR3: CASSFRQDREAYEQYF. CDR3 bases: TGTGCCAGCAGCTTTCGCCAGGACCGAGAAGCCTACGAGCAGTACTTC.

V gene TRBV27 combines with J gene TRBJ1-1, with D perhaps TRBD1 (6 bases). V was clipped by 5 bases and J by 6 bases, with 16 bases between them. CDR3 length: 14 amino acids. Germline CDR1 is MNHEY and CDR2 is SMNVEV (reference sequence). The CDR3 spells CASSVTGPRAEAFF. CDR3 sequence (DNA): TGTGCCAGCAGTGTTACAGGGCCCCGGGCTGAAGCTTTCTTT.

The chain has TRBV10-3 and TRBJ2-3; D is perhaps TRBD1 (7 bases). This CDR3 region has 19 residues. Germline V gene lookup returns CDR1 ENHRY and CDR2 SYGVKD. Trimming left V 0 bases short and J 0 bases short, with 19 bases between. The CDR3 bases are TGTGCCATCAGTGAGTCGCGGCAGGGGGAGGTCCCTAGCACAGATACGCAGTATTTT. Amino acid sequence: CAISESRQGEVPSTDTQYF.

The chain links TRBV28 to TRBJ2-6, with 9 bases lining up with TRBD1. The CDR3 has 14 amino acids. The junction had 7 bases not matched to a gene; V was cut back by 10 bases and J by 6 bases. From germline, CDR1 is MDHEN and CDR2 SYDVKM. The CDR3 DNA follows: TGTGCCACCGAGGGACAGGGTGAGGCCAACGTCCTGACTTTC. It is translated as CATEGQGEANVLTF. Full variable domain (rest looked up from reference TRBV28 and TRBJ2-6): DVKVTQSSRYLVKRTGEKVFLECVQDMDHENMFWYRQDPGLGLRLIYFSYDVKMKEKGDIPEGYSVSREKKERFSLILESASTNQTSMYLCATEGQGEANVLTFGAGSRLTVL.

V gene TRBV6-5 combines with J gene TRBJ2-7; 8 bases match TRBD1. This CDR3 comprises 12 residues. CDR1 and CDR2 from the germline V gene are MNHEY and SVGAGI. V lost 5 bases to trimming and J lost 5 bases; unmatched junction nucleotides: 2. The CDR3 loop is CASSPDRDEQYF. DNA for the CDR3: TGTGCCAGCAGTCCGGACAGGGACGAGCAGTACTTC.

CDR3 sequence (DNA): TGCAGCGTTGAAGAACAGGGCATGGCCGGGGAGCTGTTTTTT. Encoded protein: CSVEEQGMAGELFF. This chain connects TRBV29-1 to TRBJ2-2; possible D gene TRBD1, 6 bases. With 0 bases removed from V and 6 bases from J, the gap between germline ends came to 11 bases. CDR3 length: 14 amino acids. Germline V lookup: CDR1 SQVTM, CDR2 ANQGSEA.

V and J are TRBV27 and TRBJ2-5; tentatively, D is TRBD1 (5 bases). The germline V and J ends were trimmed by 3 bases and 5 bases, with 10 bases remaining between them. Germline-derived CDR1 and CDR2 are MNHEY and SMNVEV (reference sequence). The CDR3 contains 13 residues. DNA for the CDR3: TGTGCCAGCAGTTTGGGGCCCCCCGAGACCCAGTACTTC. It translates to CASSLGPPETQYF.

V is TRBV7-3 and J is TRBJ2-1, with 10 bases lining up with TRBD1. CDR1 and CDR2 from the germline V gene are SGHTA and FQGTGA. Losses at the gene ends were 6 bases for V and 8 bases for J; bases not matched to a gene: 7. The CDR3 is 14 residues long. The CDR3 protein is CASSKDRGSHEQFF. The CDR3 DNA is TGTGCCAGCAGTAAGGACAGGGGGAGCCATGAGCAGTTCTTC.

The CDR3 DNA is TGTGCCAGCAGTCCTTCCGGAAGGGGGGCGATTAGCAATCAGCCCCAGCATTTT. It is translated as CASSPSGRGAISNQPQHF. V gene TRBV27 combines with J gene TRBJ1-5; possibly TRBD1 for D (6 bases). The CDR3 has 18 amino acids. Germline CDR1 reads MNHEY; CDR2 reads SMNVEV (reference sequence). The ends were cut back, 5 bases at V and 0 bases at J, with 20 bases in the middle.

The chain recombines TRBV5-4 with TRBJ1-1; D is unclear. This CDR3 spans 12 amino acids. V dropped 0 bases and J dropped 6 bases, with 6 bases sitting between them. The germline V gene has CDR1 SGHNT and CDR2 YYREEE (reference sequence). This chain's CDR3 is CASSLVTSEAFF. The CDR3 DNA follows: TGTGCCAGCAGCTTGGTGACGTCTGAAGCTTTCTTT. The full variable domain, its missing parts supplied by reference TRBV5-4 and TRBJ1-1, is ETGVTQSPTHLIKTRGQQVTLRCSSQSGHNTVSWYQQALGQGPQFIFQYYREEENGRGNFPPRFSGLQFPNYSSELNVNALELDDSALYLCASSLVTSEAFFGQGTRLTVV.